This T cell receptor (beta chain) was profiled in a study of T cells in Graves' hyperthyroidism and ophthalmopathy. Study-level information: Peripheral blood was obtained at initial diagnosis, preceding any treatment.

Germline CDR1 is MDHEN and CDR2 is SYDVKM. The CDR3 runs 13 residues. The V gene lost 5 bases and the J gene lost 4 bases, with 9 bases spanning the gap. Amplified TCR beta CDR3 regions came from RNA transcripts. TCR CDR3 regions were first amplified by RT-PCR with HTBI primers. TCRdb passed the multiplex PCR reads through MiXCR, listing each CDR3 protein once. The sample contains about 250,000 distinct CDR3 sequences, roughly 15% of which appear only once. Ten or more counts support this clonotype. The antigen is undetermined. Whole-study results and caveats: The model identified upcoming ophthalmopathy a median about 6.5 months ahead of onset.

The chain joins TRBV28 to TRBJ1-5, with D perhaps matching TRBD1 (5 bases). This clonotype was obtained from a woman aged 45 to 65 with Graves' hyperthyroidism that later progressed to Graves' ophthalmopathy. Sequencing was performed on blood. The CDR3 nucleotides read TGTGCCAGCAGTCCCGACAGTAATCAGCCCCAGCATTTT. Its translation: CASSPDSNQPQHF.